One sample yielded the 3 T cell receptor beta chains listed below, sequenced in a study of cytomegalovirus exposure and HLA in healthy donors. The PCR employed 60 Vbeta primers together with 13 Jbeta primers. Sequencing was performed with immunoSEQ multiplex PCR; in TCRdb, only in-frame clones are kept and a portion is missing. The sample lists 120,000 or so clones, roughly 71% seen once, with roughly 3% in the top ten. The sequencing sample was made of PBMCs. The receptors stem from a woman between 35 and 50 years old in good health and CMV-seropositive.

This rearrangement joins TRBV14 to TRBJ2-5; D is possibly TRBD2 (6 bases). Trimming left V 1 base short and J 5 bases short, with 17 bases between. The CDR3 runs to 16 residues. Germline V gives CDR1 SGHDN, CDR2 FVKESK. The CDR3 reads CASSQADGSSGETQYF. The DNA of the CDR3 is TGTGCCAGCAGCCAAGCAGACGGGAGTTCGGGGGAGACCCAGTACTTC.

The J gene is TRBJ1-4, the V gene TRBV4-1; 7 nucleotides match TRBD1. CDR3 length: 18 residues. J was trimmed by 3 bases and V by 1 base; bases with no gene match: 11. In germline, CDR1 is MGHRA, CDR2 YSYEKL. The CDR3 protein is CASSQGPDRADANEKLFF. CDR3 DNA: TGCGCCAGCAGCCAAGGCCCCGACAGGGCGGACGCTAATGAAAAACTGTTTTTT.

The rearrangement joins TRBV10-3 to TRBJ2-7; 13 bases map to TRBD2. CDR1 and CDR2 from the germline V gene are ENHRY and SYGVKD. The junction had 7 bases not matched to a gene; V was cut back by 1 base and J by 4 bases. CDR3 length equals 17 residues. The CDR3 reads CAISEYYPTSGRYEQYF. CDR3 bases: TGTGCCATCAGTGAGTACTACCCGACTAGCGGGAGGTACGAGCAGTACTTC.